This paragraph reports one T cell receptor (beta chain). This CDR3 comprises 15 residues. Germline V lookup: CDR1 SEHNR, CDR2 FQNEAQ (reference sequence). Trimming removed 3 bases from V and 6 bases from J; junction bases left unmatched: 4. This entry belongs to a study of T cells in tumors and immune-related adverse events. The repertoire was sequenced with immunoSEQ multiplex PCR; TCRdb's copy has only in-frame clones and lacks some. There are around 8,100 clones in the sample; 94% occur only once, and 2.2% lies in the top ten. Specimen: lymph node tissue, collected from a patient treated with anti-PD-1 therapy. The chain is built from TRBV7-9 and TRBJ2-1; TRBD1 matches at 11 bases. The receptor's source is a female donor with metastatic renal cell carcinoma. The chain's CDR3 is CASSLDRGPSNEQFF. The DNA for the CDR3 is TGTGCCAGCAGCTTGGACAGGGGGCCCTCCAATGAGCAGTTCTTC.